This T cell receptor (beta chain) was recovered during a study of T cell responses to AZD1222 COVID-19 vaccine. For this clone: Its antigen is unidentified.

Generated by immunoSEQ multiplex PCR, the TCRdb table keeps only in-frame clones and is missing some. Among hundreds of thousands of clones listed, 90% to 95% were seen once. Study observations and caveats: Spike-specific TCRs gained breadth and depth after people received two AZD1222 doses. The span of vaccine-associated CD4 TCRs extended across spike, with dominance at 160-218 and 743-854. Reportedly, nearly half the spike-specific TCRs target unmutated variant regions.

The V gene end was trimmed by 9 bases and the J gene end by 7 bases; junction bases not matched to a gene: 5. The length of the CDR3 is 12 residues. The germline CDR1 and CDR2 sequences are MNHEY and SVGEGT. This sequence was found in an adult in good health. The input for sequencing was peripheral blood, taken on day 0 of MenACWY control vaccination. The chain employs TRBV6-2 or TRBV6-3 and TRBJ2-5; 10 bases match TRBD2. CDR3 sequence (DNA): TGTGCCAGTAGCGGGGGGAGGGTGACCCAGTACTTC. Translated: CASSGGRVTQYF.